These T cell receptor beta chains were read from a single sample in a study of CD8+ T cells in alopecia areata. The table came from immunoSEQ multiplex PCR; TCRdb's copy has only in-frame clones and leaves some out. The sample includes about 190,000 clones, roughly three fifths of them seen just once. Specimen: CD4+ T cells sorted from blood, collected at week 4, from a patient treated with tofacitinib. The receptor set was obtained from a human donor with alopecia areata. Both conserved end residues are part of each CDR3. The D gene is left open where the match is weak.

TRBJ2-7 NA TRBV18 CASSPSSQGNEQYF
TRBJ2-7 NA TRBV6-5 CASSSTLLRSYEQYF
TRBJ1-1 NA TRBV4-3 CASSQDSGRLMNTEAFF
TRBJ1-1 NA TRBV20-1 CSARASYEAFF
TRBJ2-7 NA TRBV4-2 CASSQDLAGSYEQYF
TRBJ2-7 NA TRBV29-1 CSVPGTARYEQYF
TRBJ2-7 NA TRBV11-1 CASSLAGHSNYEQYF
TRBJ2-1 NA TRBV11-2 CASSLWVSVNEQFF
TRBJ2-5 NA TRBV29-1 CSWGPAQETQYF
TRBJ2-1 NA TRBV2 CASRWDTIEQFF
TRBJ2-1 NA TRBV6-5 CASSPRVDGSQFF
TRBJ2-4 NA TRBV30 CAWNTGNIQYF
TRBJ1-2 NA TRBV4-1 CASSQDSPEFGGYTF